This TCR beta chain was sequenced for a study of blood T cell repertoires in COVID-19. Study overall: The United States, Italy and Spain were the sources of the acute and convalescent COVID-19 samples.

Germline V gives CDR1 SGHAT, CDR2 FQDESV (reference sequence). This CDR3 has 14 amino acids. With V trimmed by 6 bases and J by 10 bases, 9 bases remained unmatched. Authors' processing steps: By means of reference gene primer amplification, nucleated cell counts were estimated. Sequencing was performed with immunoSEQ multiplex PCR; in TCRdb, only in-frame clones are kept and a portion is missing. From that table come the V and J calls and clone size; the DNA was used to work out D and trimming. The data contain about 130,000 clones, around 80% of them singletons. Cohort allocation depended upon clinical history that participants reported. What the recovered Cohort 3 donors had was two negative PCRs, clearance, or symptom resolution.

The clonotype comes from a woman aged 50 to 60 who had recovered from COVID-19. Sequenced sample: PBMCs or T cells enriched from blood (not recorded which). The chain employs TRBV11-1 and TRBJ1-6, with TRBD1 matching 7 bases. The CDR3 is CASRRDSGRSPLHF. The CDR3 region has the DNA TGTGCCAGCAGACGGGACAGTGGTAGATCACCCCTCCACTTT.